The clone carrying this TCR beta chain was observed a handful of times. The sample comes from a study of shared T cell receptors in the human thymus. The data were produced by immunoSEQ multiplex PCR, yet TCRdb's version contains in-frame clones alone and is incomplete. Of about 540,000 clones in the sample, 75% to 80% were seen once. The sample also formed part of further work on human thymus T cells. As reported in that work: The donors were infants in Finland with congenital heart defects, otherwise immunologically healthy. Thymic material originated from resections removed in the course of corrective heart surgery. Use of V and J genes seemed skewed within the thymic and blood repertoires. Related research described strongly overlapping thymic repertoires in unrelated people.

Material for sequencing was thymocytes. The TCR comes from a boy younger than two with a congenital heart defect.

The CDR3: CASSQSIHGRAGTGELFF. The CDR3 coding sequence is TGTGCCAGCAGCCAAAGCATTCACGGGAGGGCCGGCACCGGGGAGCTGTTTTTT. The chain is built from TRBV9 and TRBJ2-2, with 8 nucleotides matching TRBD2. Germline trimming cut 4 bases from V and 4 bases from J; bases unmatched to any gene: 15. The CDR3 is 18 residues long. CDR1 is SGDLS and CDR2 is YYNGEE in the germline V gene.